The clone carrying this T cell receptor beta chain has at least ten counts. V shed 1 base, J shed 1 base, and the junction held 4 bases outside the gene matches. The germline V gene has CDR1 DFQATT and CDR2 SNEGSKA (reference sequence). The CDR3 is made up of 15 amino acids. The sequenced template was RNA, covering the TCR beta CDR3 region. HTBI-primed RT-PCR formed the first round, and a multiplex PCR formed the second. MiXCR, applied by TCRdb to the multiplex PCR reads, yields one record per CDR3 protein. The table has 300,000 to 400,000 distinct CDR3 sequences, roughly a sixth seen once. The data were obtained in a study of Graves' ophthalmopathy and Graves' hyperthyroidism.

The sequenced material came from peripheral blood. The receptor was derived from an adult man with Graves' ophthalmopathy. This chain uses TRBV20-1 with TRBJ2-5; 9 bases agree with TRBD2. CDR3 DNA: TGCAGTGCTAGAGCGGGCGGGGGGGTCCAAGAGACCCAGTACTTC. Residues: CSARAGGGVQETQYF.